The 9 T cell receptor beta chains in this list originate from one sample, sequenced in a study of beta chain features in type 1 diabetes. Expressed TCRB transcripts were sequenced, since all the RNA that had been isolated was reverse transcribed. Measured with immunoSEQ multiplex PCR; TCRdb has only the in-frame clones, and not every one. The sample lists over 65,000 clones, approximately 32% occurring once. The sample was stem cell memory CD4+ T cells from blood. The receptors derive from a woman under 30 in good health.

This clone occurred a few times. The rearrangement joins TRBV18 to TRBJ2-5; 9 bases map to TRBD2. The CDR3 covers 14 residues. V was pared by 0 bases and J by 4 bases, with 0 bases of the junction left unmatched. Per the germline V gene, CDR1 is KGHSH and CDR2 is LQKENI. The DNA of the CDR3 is TGTGCCAGCTCACCACCTAGCGGGAGAGAGACCCAGTACTTC. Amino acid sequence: CASSPPSGRETQYF.

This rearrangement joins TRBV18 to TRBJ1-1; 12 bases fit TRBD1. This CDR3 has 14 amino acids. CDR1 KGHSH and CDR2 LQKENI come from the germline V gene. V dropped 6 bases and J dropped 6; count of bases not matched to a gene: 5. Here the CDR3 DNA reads TGTGCCAGCTCTCCGGGACAGGGGGCCTCTGAAGCTTTCTTT. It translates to CASSPGQGASEAFF.

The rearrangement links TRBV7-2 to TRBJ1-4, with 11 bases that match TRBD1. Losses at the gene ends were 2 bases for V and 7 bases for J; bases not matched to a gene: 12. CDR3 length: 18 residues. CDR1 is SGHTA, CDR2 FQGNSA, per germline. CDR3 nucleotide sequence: TGTGCCAGCAGCTTAAGGACAGGGGGCGAGGGGGGCAGTGAAAAACTGTTTTTT. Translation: CASSLRTGGEGGSEKLFF.

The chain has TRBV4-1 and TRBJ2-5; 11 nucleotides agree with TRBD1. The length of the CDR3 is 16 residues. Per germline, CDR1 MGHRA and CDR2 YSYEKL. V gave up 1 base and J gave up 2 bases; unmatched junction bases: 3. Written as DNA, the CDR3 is TGCGCCAGCAGCCAAGCCGGGACAGGGGGTCAAGAGACCCAGTACTTC. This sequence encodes CASSQAGTGGQETQYF.

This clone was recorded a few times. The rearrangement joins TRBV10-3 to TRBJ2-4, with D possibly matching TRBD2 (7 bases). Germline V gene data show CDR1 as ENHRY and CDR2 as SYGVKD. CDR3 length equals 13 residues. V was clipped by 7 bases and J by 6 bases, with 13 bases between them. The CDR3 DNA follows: TGTGCCATCACCGGGGGGCCGGGAAACATTCAGTACTTC. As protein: CAITGGPGNIQYF.

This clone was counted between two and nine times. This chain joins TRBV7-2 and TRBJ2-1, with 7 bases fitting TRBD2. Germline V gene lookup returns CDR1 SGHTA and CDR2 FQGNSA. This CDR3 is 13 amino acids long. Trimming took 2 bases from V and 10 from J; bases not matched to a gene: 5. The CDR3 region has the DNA TGTGCCAGCAGCTTAACGCGGCGGGGGGAGCAGTTCTTC. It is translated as CASSLTRRGEQFF.

CDR3 protein: CASSLGGLLQETQYF. CDR3 nucleotides: TGTGCCAGCAGCTTGGGCGGGCTCCTACAAGAGACCCAGTACTTC. The gene calls are TRBV5-6 and TRBJ2-5; D may be TRBD2 (5 bases). The CDR3 length is 15 residues. CDR1 and CDR2 (germline): SGHDT, YYEEEE. The V gene lost 0 bases and the J gene lost 2 bases, with 11 bases spanning the gap.

The CDR3 loop reads CASSLSRVLINYGYTF. The CDR3 nucleotides read TGCGCCAGCAGCTTATCCCGGGTCCTGATTAACTATGGCTACACCTTC. The V and J genes are TRBV4-1 and TRBJ1-2; D is ambiguous. The germline gives CDR1 MGHRA, CDR2 YSYEKL. There are 16 residues in the CDR3. V was cut by 5 bases and J by 1 base, with 17 bases left in between.

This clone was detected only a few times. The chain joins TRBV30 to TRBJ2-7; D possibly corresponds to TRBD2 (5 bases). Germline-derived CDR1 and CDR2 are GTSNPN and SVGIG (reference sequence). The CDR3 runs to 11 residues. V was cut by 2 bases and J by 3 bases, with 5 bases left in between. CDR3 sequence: CAWSSGYEQYF. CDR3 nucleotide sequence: TGTGCCTGGAGTAGCGGCTACGAGCAGTACTTC.